This entry lists 19 T cell receptor beta chains sequenced from one sample in a study of T cell repertoires and HLA-DP antigens (dated by TCRdb to the late 2010s). Libraries were constructed by the immunoSEQ multiplex PCR assay. Not all clones reach the TCRdb copy of this immuneACCESS table, which keeps in-frame sequences only. Checked studies attribute under half of the gap to unresolved V genes and leave the rest unexplained. This sample gives fewer than 95,000 clones in total; roughly nine tenths of them show up just once. The ten top clones hold less than 2% of the sample. These receptors lack a known antigen. The specimen sequenced was CD4+ T cells from PBMCs. The receptors come from a man aged 45 to 65 in good health and CMV-seronegative.

The gene calls are TRBV18 and TRBJ2-1; unclear D gene. The CDR3 has 13 residues. Trimming took off 1 base at V and 9 bases at J, with 10 bases between the two ends. The germline V gene has CDR1 KGHSH and CDR2 LQKENI. CDR3 nucleotides: TGTGCCAGCTCACCACAGGGTGGTGGTGAGCAGTTCTTC. This translates into CASSPQGGGEQFF.

The CDR3 nucleotides are TGTGCCAGCAGTGACTTGGCGGTAGTGGAGACCCAGTACTTC. It specifies CASSDLAVVETQYF. The gene calls are TRBV2 and TRBJ2-5; D is ambiguous. The CDR3 covers 14 residues. Trimming left V 3 bases short and J 5 bases short, with 13 bases between. Germline V gene sequence: CDR1 SNHLY, CDR2 FYNNEI.

The CDR3 region has the DNA TGTGCCAGCAGTTTGGGCACTGAAGCTTTCTTT. It translates to CASSLGTEAFF. The J gene is TRBJ1-1, the V gene TRBV6-5; D not certain. The CDR3 loop spans 11 amino acids. V was clipped by 4 bases and J by 4 bases, with 4 bases between them. Germline CDR1 and CDR2: MNHEY and SVGAGI.

The chain employs TRBV9 and TRBJ2-1, with 14 bases identical to TRBD2. Germline assignment: CDR1 SGDLS and CDR2 YYNGEE. Trimming cost V 3 bases and J 6 bases; bases outside gene matches: 2. The CDR3 is 15 residues long. The CDR3 here is CASSAGLAGANEQFF. DNA for the CDR3: TGTGCCAGCAGCGCGGGACTAGCGGGAGCCAATGAGCAGTTCTTC. Together with reference TRBV9 and TRBJ2-1, the CDR3 gives the full variable domain: DSGVTQTPKHLITATGQRVTLRCSPRSGDLSVYWYQQSLDQGLQFLIQYYNGEERAKGNILERFSAQQFPDLHSELNLSSLELGDSALYFCASSAGLAGANEQFFGPGTRLTVL.

Points on this clone: Other DNA sequences from this sample encode an identical CDR3 as well. This sequence joins TRBV5-4 and TRBJ2-3; D is tentatively TRBD1 or TRBD2 (5 bases each). The CDR3 covers 14 residues. Germline CDR1 is SGHNT and CDR2 is YYREEE (reference sequence). V dropped 2 bases and J dropped 6 bases, with 13 bases sitting between them. The chain's CDR3 is CASSLGVAMDTQYF. CDR3 bases: TGTGCCAGCAGCTTAGGGGTAGCGATGGATACGCAGTATTTT.

The chain employs TRBV7-2 and TRBJ2-1; D ambiguous. The CDR3 has 15 amino acids. V lost 1 base, J lost 0 bases, and 7 bases lay in between. The germline CDR1 and CDR2 sequences are SGHTA and FQGNSA. The CDR3 DNA is TGTGCCAGCAGCTTAGTTGGCGACTCCTACAATGAGCAGTTCTTC. Translated: CASSLVGDSYNEQFF.

This clone was seen only once. This chain joins TRBV11-1 and TRBJ2-1; 7 bases are shared with TRBD2. V trimming: 4 bases; J trimming: 7 bases; junction bases outside the gene matches: 10. This CDR3 contains 15 residues. CDR1 is SGHAT, CDR2 FQDESV, per germline (reference sequence). The CDR3 DNA reads TGTGCCAGCAGCTCGACAGCAAGCGGGGTTAATGAGCAGTTCTTC. This encodes CASSSTASGVNEQFF.

The chain joins TRBV28 to TRBJ1-1; D uncertain. Trimming cost V 8 bases and J 0 bases, with 7 bases left between them. The germline V gene has CDR1 MDHEN and CDR2 SYDVKM. CDR3 length equals 12 residues. CDR3 sequence reads: CASSEMNTEAFF. The CDR3 coding sequence is TGTGCCAGCTCCGAGATGAACACTGAAGCTTTCTTT. Full variable domain (outside the CDR3, taken from reference TRBV28 and TRBJ1-1): DVKVTQSSRYLVKRTGEKVFLECVQDMDHENMFWYRQDPGLGLRLIYFSYDVKMKEKGDIPEGYSVSREKKERFSLILESASTNQTSMYLCASSEMNTEAFFGQGTRLTVV.

The J gene is TRBJ2-5, the V gene TRBV7-2, with 8 bases that match TRBD2. V was pared by 5 bases and J by 5 bases, with 10 bases of the junction left unmatched. From germline, CDR1 is SGHTA and CDR2 FQGNSA. The CDR3 is 15 amino acids. The CDR3: CASSPRRGDAETQYF. The CDR3 region has the DNA TGTGCCAGCAGCCCCCGGCGGGGGGATGCGGAGACCCAGTACTTC.

The rearrangement joins TRBV4-3 to TRBJ2-1; 9 bases are shared with TRBD1. Trimming removed 1 base from V and 4 bases from J; junction bases left unmatched: 8. CDR1 and CDR2 from the germline V gene are LGHNA and YSLEER. The CDR3 covers 17 residues. CDR3 sequence reads: CASSQVRRDRVYNEQFF. The DNA of the CDR3 is TGCGCCAGCAGCCAAGTTCGACGGGACAGGGTGTACAATGAGCAGTTCTTC.

The rearrangement links TRBV7-2 to TRBJ2-3; D is uncertain. V lost 1 base to trimming and J lost 6 bases, with 5 bases between them. Germline CDR1 SGHTA, CDR2 FQGNSA. The CDR3 covers 12 residues. The CDR3 DNA reads as TGTGCCAGCAGCTTAGTCGTTGATACGCAGTATTTT. Translated, it gives CASSLVVDTQYF.

This clone was detected only a few times. The J gene is TRBJ1-4, the V gene TRBV19; D is possibly TRBD1 (5 bases). CDR1 and CDR2 (germline): LNHDA, SQIVND (reference sequence). The length of the CDR3 is 13 residues. Trimming removed 8 bases at V and 8 bases at J, with 15 bases between. The CDR3 bases are TGTGCCAGTGGGTTTTCGGGGGTCGAAAAACTGTTTTTT. Residues: CASGFSGVEKLFF.

The gene calls are TRBV7-2 and TRBJ1-6, with D possibly being TRBD1 (5 bases). The CDR3 is 13 residues long. V lost 4 bases and J lost 9, with 10 bases in between. Germline CDR1 reads SGHTA; CDR2 reads FQGNSA. This CDR3 reads CASSSQGASPLHF. CDR3 bases: TGTGCCAGCAGCTCTCAGGGAGCTTCACCCCTCCACTTT.

This clone was recorded once. The V call is TRBV11-3, the J call TRBJ2-5, with D perhaps matching TRBD2 (6 bases). The germline CDR1 and CDR2 sequences are SGHNT and YENEEA. V was pared by 2 bases and J by 4 bases, with 14 bases between. This CDR3 is 15 amino acids long. The CDR3 DNA is TGTGCCAGCAGCTTACGGGCGGGGCAGGGAGAGACCCAGTACTTC. This translates into CASSLRAGQGETQYF.

As concerns this clone: A read error may account for a junction end that differs from germline. The V gene is TRBV7-7, the J gene TRBJ2-5; the D gene could be TRBD1 or TRBD2 (7 bases each). The germline V gene has CDR1 SSHAT and CDR2 FNYEAQ (reference sequence). The CDR3 covers 16 residues. CDR3 sequence: CASSPQGGFKQETQYF. Written as DNA, the CDR3 is TGTGCTAGCAGCCCTCAGGGGGGGTTTAAACAAGAGACCCAGTACTTC.

In its sample, this clone is medium-sized. The chain joins TRBV29-1 to TRBJ1-3, with D unresolved. Germline lookup yields CDR1 SQVTM and CDR2 ANQGSEA. This CDR3 region has 12 residues. V lost 7 bases and J lost 0, with 7 bases in between. This chain's CDR3 is CSARYSGNTIYF. The DNA of the CDR3 is TGCAGCGCACGTTACTCTGGAAACACCATATATTTT.

The V gene is TRBV5-1, the J gene TRBJ2-2; 10 bases align to TRBD2. The V gene end was trimmed by 0 bases and the J gene end by 6 bases; junction bases not matched to a gene: 5. The germline gives CDR1 SGHRS, CDR2 YFSETQ. The CDR3 runs to 16 residues. The DNA of the CDR3 is TGCGCCAGCAGCTTGGCTAGCGGGAGCTTGCCCGGGGAGCTGTTTTTT. It codes for CASSLASGSLPGELFF. Supplemented by reference TRBV5-1 and TRBJ2-2, the full variable domain reads KAGVTQTPRYLIKTRGQQVTLSCSPISGHRSVSWYQQTPGQGLQFLFEYFSETQRNKGNFPGRFSGRQFSNSRSEMNVSTLELGDSALYLCASSLASGSLPGELFFGEGSRLTVL.

This chain links TRBV6-1 with TRBJ2-1; D gene unclear. V shed 3 bases and J shed 0 bases, with 9 bases lying between them. Germline V gene lookup returns CDR1 MNHNS and CDR2 SASEGT. The CDR3 spans 15 residues. The CDR3 region is CASSDGFSSYNEQFF. CDR3 DNA: TGTGCCAGCAGTGACGGATTCAGCTCCTACAATGAGCAGTTCTTC.

The J gene is TRBJ2-3, the V gene TRBV10-1, with D perhaps assigned TRBD1 or TRBD2 (5 bases each). CDR1 and CDR2 from the germline V gene are WNHNN and SYGVQD (reference sequence). The CDR3 is made up of 14 amino acids. V dropped 5 bases and J dropped 6 bases, with 15 bases sitting between them. CDR3 in DNA: TGCGCCAGCAGTCCCGGGACCGCGGGTGATACGCAGTATTTT. Translated: CASSPGTAGDTQYF.